The clone carrying this TCR beta chain showed up just once. From blood CD8+ and CD4+ T cells, the TCR beta chain was sequenced. Negative isolation was applied to CD8+ and CD4+ T cells, and FACS enrichment was applied to TEMRA cells. The sample belongs to a study of CD8 T cells in Susac syndrome. The CDR3 totals 13 residues. In germline, CDR1 is GTSNPN, CDR2 SVGIG (reference sequence). The V gene lost 3 bases and the J gene lost 5 bases, with 13 bases spanning the gap. Random hexamers were used to reverse transcribe an amount of roughly 0.45 to 1 ug RNA. Coverage of TCR beta CDR3 amplification by immunoSEQ multiplex PCR extended to 54 Vbeta and 13 Jbeta. TCRdb re-called the immunoSEQ multiplex PCR reads with MiXCR, one entry per CDR3 protein. The data show some 150,000 distinct CDR3 sequences, around 95% seen once.

The sample taken for sequencing was CD8+ T cells from PBMCs. The chain links TRBV30 to TRBJ1-1, with D possibly TRBD1 on 6 matching bases. The sequence was obtained from a human donor with multiple sclerosis. CDR3 loop: CAWRERQETEAFF. The CDR3 DNA sequence: TGTGCCTGGAGAGAGAGACAGGAGACTGAAGCTTTCTTT. Filled out from reference TRBV30 and TRBJ1-1, the complete variable domain reads SQTIHQWPATLVQPVGSPLSLECTVEGTSNPNLYWYRQAAGRGLQLLFYSVGIGQISSEVPQNLSASRPQDRQFILSSKKLLLSDSGFYLCAWRERQETEAFFGQGTRLTVV.